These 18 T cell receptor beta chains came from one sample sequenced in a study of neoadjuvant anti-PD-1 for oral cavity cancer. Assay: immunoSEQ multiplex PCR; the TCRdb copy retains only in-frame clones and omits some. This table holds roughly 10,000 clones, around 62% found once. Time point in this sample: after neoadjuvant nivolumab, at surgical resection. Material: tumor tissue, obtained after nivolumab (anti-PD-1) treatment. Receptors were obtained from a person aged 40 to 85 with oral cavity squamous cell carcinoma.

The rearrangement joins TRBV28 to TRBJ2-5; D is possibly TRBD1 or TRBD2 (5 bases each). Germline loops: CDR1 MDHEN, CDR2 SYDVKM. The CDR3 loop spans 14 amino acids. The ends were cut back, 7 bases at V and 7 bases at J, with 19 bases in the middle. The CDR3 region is CASISGGARWTQYF. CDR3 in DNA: TGTGCCAGCATCTCTGGGGGAGCGCGGTGGACCCAGTACTTC. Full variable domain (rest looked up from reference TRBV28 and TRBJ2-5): DVKVTQSSRYLVKRTGEKVFLECVQDMDHENMFWYRQDPGLGLRLIYFSYDVKMKEKGDIPEGYSVSREKKERFSLILESASTNQTSMYLCASISGGARWTQYFGPGTRLLVL.

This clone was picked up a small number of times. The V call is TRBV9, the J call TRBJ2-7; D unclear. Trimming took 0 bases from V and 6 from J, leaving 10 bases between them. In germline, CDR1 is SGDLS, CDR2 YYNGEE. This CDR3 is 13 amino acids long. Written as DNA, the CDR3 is TGTGCCAGCAGCGTAGTTCTAGACCGCGAGCAGTACTTC. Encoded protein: CASSVVLDREQYF.

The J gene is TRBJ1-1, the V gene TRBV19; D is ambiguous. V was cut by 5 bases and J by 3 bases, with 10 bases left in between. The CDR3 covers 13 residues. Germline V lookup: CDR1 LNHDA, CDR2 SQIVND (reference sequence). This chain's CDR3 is CASSPLRYTEAFF. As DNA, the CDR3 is TGTGCCAGTAGTCCGCTGAGGTACACTGAAGCTTTCTTT.

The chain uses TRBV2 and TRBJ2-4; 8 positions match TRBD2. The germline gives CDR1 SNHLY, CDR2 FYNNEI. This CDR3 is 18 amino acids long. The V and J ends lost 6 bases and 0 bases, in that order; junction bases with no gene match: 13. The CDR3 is CASRLTSGPSLAKNIQYF. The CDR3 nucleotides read TGTGCCAGCAGGCTTACTAGCGGCCCCTCCCTAGCCAAAAACATTCAGTACTTC.

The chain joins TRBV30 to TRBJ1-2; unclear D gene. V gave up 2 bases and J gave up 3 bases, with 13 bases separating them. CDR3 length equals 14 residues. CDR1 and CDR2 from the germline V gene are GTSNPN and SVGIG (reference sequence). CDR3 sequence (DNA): TGTGCCTGGAGTAGAGGTTGGGGTGACTATGGCTACACCTTC. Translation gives CAWSRGWGDYGYTF.

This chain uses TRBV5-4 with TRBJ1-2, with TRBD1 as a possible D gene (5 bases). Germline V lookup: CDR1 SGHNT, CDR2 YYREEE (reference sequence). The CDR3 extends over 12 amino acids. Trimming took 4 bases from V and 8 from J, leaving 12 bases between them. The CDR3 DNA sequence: TGTGCCAGCAGCAAATGGGGGGTCGGCTACACCTTC. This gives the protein CASSKWGVGYTF.

The CDR3 sequence is CASSLGRGYAVETQYF. CDR3 coding DNA: TGCGCCAGCAGCTTGGGACGGGGCTATGCGGTTGAGACCCAGTACTTC. The gene calls are TRBV5-1 and TRBJ2-5; tentatively, D is TRBD1 or TRBD2 (5 bases each). Germline V gene lookup returns CDR1 SGHRS and CDR2 YFSETQ. This CDR3 is built from 16 residues. Deletions cut 0 bases from V and 5 bases from J, with 17 bases between.

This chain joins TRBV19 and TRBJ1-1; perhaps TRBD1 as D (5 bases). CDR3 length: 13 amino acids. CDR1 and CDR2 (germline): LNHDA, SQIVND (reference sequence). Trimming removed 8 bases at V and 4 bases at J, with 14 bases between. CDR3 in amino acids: CASRRTGTTEAFF. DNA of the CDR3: TGTGCCAGTCGTAGGACGGGGACCACTGAAGCTTTCTTT.

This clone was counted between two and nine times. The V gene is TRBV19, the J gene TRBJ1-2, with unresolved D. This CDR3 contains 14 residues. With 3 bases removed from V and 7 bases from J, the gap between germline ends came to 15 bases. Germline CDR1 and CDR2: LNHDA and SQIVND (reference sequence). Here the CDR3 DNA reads TGTGCCAGTAGTATGTCGCAAGCATTTGGTGGCTACACCTTC. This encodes CASSMSQAFGGYTF.

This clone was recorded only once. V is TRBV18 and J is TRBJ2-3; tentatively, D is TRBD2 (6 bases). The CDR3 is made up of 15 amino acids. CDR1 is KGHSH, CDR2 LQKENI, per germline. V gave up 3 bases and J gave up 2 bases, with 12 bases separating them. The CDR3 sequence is CASSPVGGFTDTQYF. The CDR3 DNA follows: TGTGCCAGCTCACCGGTAGGAGGGTTCACAGATACGCAGTATTTT.

CDR3 bases: TGTGCCAGCAGCTTAAGCGGGGGGGCAGGGGAGACCCAGTACTTC. It codes for CASSLSGGAGETQYF. The rearrangement uses TRBV7-2 and TRBJ2-5, with 10 bases fitting TRBD2. The V and J ends lost 2 bases and 5 bases, in that order; junction bases with no gene match: 5. CDR3 size: 15 residues. Germline CDR1 is SGHTA and CDR2 is FQGNSA.

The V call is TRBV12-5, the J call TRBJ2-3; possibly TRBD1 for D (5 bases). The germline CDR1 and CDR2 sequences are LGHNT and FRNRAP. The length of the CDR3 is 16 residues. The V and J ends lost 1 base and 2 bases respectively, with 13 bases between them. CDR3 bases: TGTGCTAGTGGTTTGGCGCAGGGCCTCGCCACAGATACGCAGTATTTT. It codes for CASGLAQGLATDTQYF.

CDR3 coding DNA: TGTGCCAGCAGCTTAGTGGCAGGGGACTCCTTTAACTATGGCTACACCTTC. It translates to CASSLVAGDSFNYGYTF. The V and J genes are TRBV7-8 and TRBJ1-2, with D maybe TRBD1 (6 bases). Trimming stripped 1 base from V and 1 base from J, with 16 bases between. Germline assignment: CDR1 SGHVS and CDR2 FQNEAQ. The length of the CDR3 is 17 residues.

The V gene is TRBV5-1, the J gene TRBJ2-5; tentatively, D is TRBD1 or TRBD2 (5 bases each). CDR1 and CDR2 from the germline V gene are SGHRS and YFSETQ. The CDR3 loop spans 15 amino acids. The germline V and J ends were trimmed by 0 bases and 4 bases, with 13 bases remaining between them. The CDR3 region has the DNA TGCGCCAGCAGCTTGGTTGGGGACGTTGGAGAGACCCAGTACTTC. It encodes CASSLVGDVGETQYF.

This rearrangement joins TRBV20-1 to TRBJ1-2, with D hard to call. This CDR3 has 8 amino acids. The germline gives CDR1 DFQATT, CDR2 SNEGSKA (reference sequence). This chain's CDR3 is CHIYGYTF. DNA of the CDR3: TGCCACATCTATGGCTACACCTTC.

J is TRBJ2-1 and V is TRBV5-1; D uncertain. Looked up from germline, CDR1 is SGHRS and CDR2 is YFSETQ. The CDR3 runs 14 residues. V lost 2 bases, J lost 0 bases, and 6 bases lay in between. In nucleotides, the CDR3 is TGCGCCAGCAGCTTAAGGAGCTCCTACAATGAGCAGTTCTTC. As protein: CASSLRSSYNEQFF.

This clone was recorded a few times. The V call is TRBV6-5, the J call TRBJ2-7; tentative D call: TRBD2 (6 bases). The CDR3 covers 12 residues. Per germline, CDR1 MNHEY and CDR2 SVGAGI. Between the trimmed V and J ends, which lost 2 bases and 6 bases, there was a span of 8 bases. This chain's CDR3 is CASSYHGGEQYF. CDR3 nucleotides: TGTGCCAGCAGTTACCACGGGGGCGAGCAGTACTTC.

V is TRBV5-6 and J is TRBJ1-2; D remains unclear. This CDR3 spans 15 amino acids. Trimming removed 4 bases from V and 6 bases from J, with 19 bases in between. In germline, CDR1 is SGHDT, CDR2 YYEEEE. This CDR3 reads CASSPVGDFGNGYTF. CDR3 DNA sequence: TGTGCCAGCAGCCCGGTCGGGGATTTTGGGAATGGCTACACCTTC.